The T cell receptor beta chain described here comes from a study of CD8 T cells in Susac syndrome. An amount of RNA that ranged from roughly 0.45 to 1 ug was reverse transcribed with random hexamers. TCRdb re-derived calls from the immunoSEQ multiplex PCR reads in MiXCR, one entry per CDR3 protein. The data hold 150,000 to 200,000 distinct CDR3 sequences, with over 75% observed a single time. This CDR3 has 16 residues. Germline CDR1 and CDR2: LNHDA and SQIVND (reference sequence). V gave up 3 bases and J gave up 2 bases; unmatched junction bases: 5. The clonotype comes from a human donor with Susac syndrome. The material sequenced was CD4+ T cells from PBMCs. V gene TRBV19 combines with J gene TRBJ2-5; 11 bases fit TRBD2. In nucleotides, the CDR3 is TGTGCCAGTAGTATCGAACTAGCGGGAGTACAAGAGACCCAGTACTTC. It translates to CASSIELAGVQETQYF.